A selection of T cell receptor beta chains follows, all from one sample in a study of T cell responses to AZD1222 COVID-19 vaccine. The protocol was immunoSEQ multiplex PCR, while the TCRdb copy is restricted to in-frame clones and leaves out a portion. The sample has 99,000 or so clones; more than 70% are singletons. Specimen: peripheral blood, collected on day 0 of AZD1222 vaccination. These receptors were obtained from an adult in good health. Both conserved end residues are part of each CDR3. The order of the fields is J gene, CDR3 length, clone size, V gene, D gene, CDR3 DNA, CDR3 protein. The D gene is left open where the match is weak. Only some rows state a clone size, as once, few, many or a class for expanded clones.

j_gene: TRBJ1-5; len: 14; abundance: NA; v_gene: TRBV30; d_gene: NA; CDR3nt: TGTGCCTGGAGTCAGGACAGCAGATCTCAGCCCCAGCATTTT; CDR3aa: CAWSQDSRSQPQHF
j_gene: TRBJ2-7; len: 14; abundance: NA; v_gene: TRBV6-2/TRBV6-3; d_gene: NA; CDR3nt: TGTGCCAGCAGTAACAGGGATGCGCTCTACGAGCAGTACTTC; CDR3aa: CASSNRDALYEQYF
j_gene: TRBJ2-7; len: 13; abundance: NA; v_gene: TRBV6-5; d_gene: NA; CDR3nt: TGTGCCAGCAGGAAACAGGGAGCCTACGAGCAGTACTTC; CDR3aa: CASRKQGAYEQYF
j_gene: TRBJ2-7; len: 14; abundance: NA; v_gene: TRBV6-5; d_gene: NA; CDR3nt: TGTGCCAGCAGTTACACGAGGGGAGACTACGAGCAGTACTTC; CDR3aa: CASSYTRGDYEQYF
j_gene: TRBJ2-1; len: 14; abundance: NA; v_gene: TRBV6-4; d_gene: TRBD2; CDR3nt: TGTGCCACCCGACTAGCGGGAGGTTCGGCTGAGCAGTTCTTC; CDR3aa: CATRLAGGSAEQFF
j_gene: TRBJ2-2; len: 13; abundance: NA; v_gene: TRBV5-6; d_gene: TRBD2; CDR3nt: TGTGCCAGCAGCACCGGGAGGGCCGGGGAGCTGTTTTTT; CDR3aa: CASSTGRAGELFF
j_gene: TRBJ2-7; len: 14; abundance: NA; v_gene: TRBV15; d_gene: TRBD2; CDR3nt: TGTGCCACCAGCAGAGGGGGGGGAGACCACGAGCAGTACTTC; CDR3aa: CATSRGGGDHEQYF
j_gene: TRBJ2-1; len: 16; abundance: once; v_gene: TRBV6-1; d_gene: NA; CDR3nt: TGTGCCAGCAGTGAAGCGCGGGGACGGGGAAACAATGAGCAGTTCTTC; CDR3aa: CASSEARGRGNNEQFF
j_gene: TRBJ2-1; len: 14; abundance: NA; v_gene: TRBV19; d_gene: NA; CDR3nt: TGTGCCAGTAGTATCGGACCTACCGTGGATGAGCAGTTCTTC; CDR3aa: CASSIGPTVDEQFF
j_gene: TRBJ2-7; len: 14; abundance: NA; v_gene: TRBV7-9; d_gene: TRBD2; CDR3nt: TGTGCCAGCAGCCCAAGCGGGACTGTCTACGAGCAGTACTTC; CDR3aa: CASSPSGTVYEQYF
j_gene: TRBJ2-5; len: 16; abundance: NA; v_gene: TRBV5-4; d_gene: TRBD2; CDR3nt: TGTGCCAGCAGCACCCCGATGGTGGCGGGAGGAGAGACCCAGTACTTC; CDR3aa: CASSTPMVAGGETQYF
j_gene: TRBJ1-2; len: 15; abundance: NA; v_gene: TRBV27; d_gene: NA; CDR3nt: TGTGCCAGCAGCCGATTGGACAGACTTAACTATGGCTACACCTTC; CDR3aa: CASSRLDRLNYGYTF
j_gene: TRBJ2-2; len: 15; abundance: NA; v_gene: TRBV5-8; d_gene: NA; CDR3nt: TGTGCCAGCAGCTCCCAGGACGGCAACACCGGGGAGCTGTTTTTT; CDR3aa: CASSSQDGNTGELFF
j_gene: TRBJ2-3; len: 17; abundance: few; v_gene: TRBV27; d_gene: NA; CDR3nt: TGTGCCAGCGCCCTCCCCCCTACGGCACCTAGCACAGATACGCAGTATTTT; CDR3aa: CASALPPTAPSTDTQYF
j_gene: TRBJ2-5; len: 15; abundance: NA; v_gene: TRBV5-6; d_gene: TRBD2; CDR3nt: TGTGCCAGCAGCTTCGGGCTAGCGGGTGACGAGACCCAGTACTTC; CDR3aa: CASSFGLAGDETQYF
j_gene: TRBJ2-7; len: 14; abundance: NA; v_gene: TRBV9; d_gene: TRBD2; CDR3nt: TGTGCCAGCAGCCCCGGGACTAGCCAGTCGGAGCAGTACTTC; CDR3aa: CASSPGTSQSEQYF
j_gene: TRBJ1-6; len: 16; abundance: NA; v_gene: TRBV5-1; d_gene: NA; CDR3nt: TGCGCCAGCAGCATCGGGACGGGCAGGGTCGGTTCACCCCTCCACTTT; CDR3aa: CASSIGTGRVGSPLHF
j_gene: TRBJ1-1; len: 14; abundance: NA; v_gene: TRBV28; d_gene: NA; CDR3nt: TGTGCCAGCCACGCAGGGGTCCTGAACACTGAAGCTTTCTTT; CDR3aa: CASHAGVLNTEAFF
j_gene: TRBJ2-7; len: 13; abundance: NA; v_gene: TRBV6-5; d_gene: NA; CDR3nt: TGTGCCAGCCAGTTACTCGAGGGGGGCGAGCAGTACTTC; CDR3aa: CASQLLEGGEQYF
j_gene: TRBJ2-2; len: 17; abundance: NA; v_gene: TRBV28; d_gene: TRBD1; CDR3nt: TGTGCCAGCAGTTTAACCGGGACAGGGCAAGACACCGGGAAGCTGTTTTTT; CDR3aa: CASSLTGTGQDTGKLFF
j_gene: TRBJ2-3; len: 20; abundance: NA; v_gene: TRBV28; d_gene: NA; CDR3nt: TGTGCCAGCAGTTTATTCCCGGAGGGATTAAGGATAATGAGCACAGATACGCAGTATTTT; CDR3aa: CASSLFPEGLRIMSTDTQYF
j_gene: TRBJ1-1; len: 13; abundance: NA; v_gene: TRBV10-3; d_gene: TRBD1; CDR3nt: TGTGCCATCAGGCCCGGGACAGGCCGTGAAGCTTTCTTT; CDR3aa: CAIRPGTGREAFF
j_gene: TRBJ1-1; len: 14; abundance: NA; v_gene: TRBV7-8; d_gene: NA; CDR3nt: TGTGCCAGCAGCCCCCGGACGGTGAACACTGAAGCTTTCTTT; CDR3aa: CASSPRTVNTEAFF
j_gene: TRBJ2-7; len: 13; abundance: few; v_gene: TRBV4-1; d_gene: NA; CDR3nt: TGCGCCAGCAGCAACGGGTTAACCTACGAGCAGTACTTC; CDR3aa: CASSNGLTYEQYF
j_gene: TRBJ1-4; len: 17; abundance: NA; v_gene: TRBV4-3; d_gene: TRBD1; CDR3nt: TGCGCCAGCAGCCAAGATCCAGGGGGCGTGCCTAATGAAAAACTGTTTTTT; CDR3aa: CASSQDPGGVPNEKLFF
j_gene: TRBJ2-7; len: 14; abundance: NA; v_gene: TRBV24-1; d_gene: NA; CDR3nt: TGTGCCACCAGTGATACGCAGGATGGAGGCGAGCAGTACTTC; CDR3aa: CATSDTQDGGEQYF
j_gene: TRBJ2-3; len: 14; abundance: NA; v_gene: TRBV9; d_gene: NA; CDR3nt: TGTGCCAGCAGCGAGCGAGAGATCAGAGATACGCAGTATTTT; CDR3aa: CASSEREIRDTQYF
j_gene: TRBJ1-1; len: 15; abundance: NA; v_gene: TRBV28; d_gene: NA; CDR3nt: TGTGCCAGCAGTACCAACGGGAAGCCGAACACTGAAGCTTTCTTT; CDR3aa: CASSTNGKPNTEAFF
j_gene: TRBJ1-6; len: 15; abundance: few; v_gene: TRBV28; d_gene: NA; CDR3nt: TGTGCCACCCAACCCCCTGACGACTATAATTCACCCCTCCACTTT; CDR3aa: CATQPPDDYNSPLHF
j_gene: TRBJ2-1; len: 14; abundance: NA; v_gene: TRBV11-3; d_gene: TRBD2; CDR3nt: TGTGCCAGCAGCTCGGGACTAGCGGGAGGTGAGCAGTTCTTC; CDR3aa: CASSSGLAGGEQFF
j_gene: TRBJ2-5; len: 17; abundance: once; v_gene: TRBV3-1/TRBV3-2; d_gene: TRBD2; CDR3nt: TGTGCCAGCAGCCAAGGCCAGACTAGCGGGTCCCAAGAGACCCAGTACTTC; CDR3aa: CASSQGQTSGSQETQYF
j_gene: TRBJ2-5; len: 12; abundance: NA; v_gene: TRBV6-5; d_gene: NA; CDR3nt: TGTGCCAGCAGTTACAGGGGGGAGACCCAGTACTTC; CDR3aa: CASSYRGETQYF
j_gene: TRBJ2-7; len: 14; abundance: NA; v_gene: TRBV15; d_gene: TRBD1; CDR3nt: TGTGCCACCAGCAGGGGACAGGTGGTCGACGAGCAGTACTTC; CDR3aa: CATSRGQVVDEQYF
j_gene: TRBJ2-1; len: 15; abundance: NA; v_gene: TRBV28; d_gene: NA; CDR3nt: TGTGCCAGCAGCCGGAGCGGCACTATTAGGAATGAGCAGTTCTTC; CDR3aa: CASSRSGTIRNEQFF
j_gene: TRBJ2-7; len: 16; abundance: NA; v_gene: TRBV9; d_gene: NA; CDR3nt: TGTGCCAGCCGCGTTATTCGAGGGGTGGAATCCTACGAGCAGTACTTC; CDR3aa: CASRVIRGVESYEQYF
j_gene: TRBJ2-2; len: 16; abundance: NA; v_gene: TRBV7-3; d_gene: TRBD2; CDR3nt: TGTGCCAGCAGCCCTGGACTAGCGGGAAACACCGGGGAGCTGTTTTTT; CDR3aa: CASSPGLAGNTGELFF
j_gene: TRBJ1-5; len: 15; abundance: few; v_gene: TRBV19; d_gene: TRBD1; CDR3nt: TGTGCCAGTAGTATTGTATGGGACAGTTATCAGCCCCAGCATTTT; CDR3aa: CASSIVWDSYQPQHF
j_gene: TRBJ1-5; len: 13; abundance: NA; v_gene: TRBV7-8; d_gene: NA; CDR3nt: TGTGCCAGCAGCTTATTGTCGGCGGGACCCCAGCATTTT; CDR3aa: CASSLLSAGPQHF
j_gene: TRBJ2-1; len: 17; abundance: NA; v_gene: TRBV23-1; d_gene: TRBD2; CDR3nt: TGCGCCAGCAGTCAATCGACGGGACTAGCGGATAACAATGAGCAGTTCTTC; CDR3aa: CASSQSTGLADNNEQFF
j_gene: TRBJ1-6; len: 16; abundance: NA; v_gene: TRBV5-4; d_gene: TRBD1; CDR3nt: TGTGCCAGCAGTCCAACTACAGGGGGCAGTAATTCACCCCTCCACTTT; CDR3aa: CASSPTTGGSNSPLHF
j_gene: TRBJ2-1; len: 15; abundance: NA; v_gene: TRBV3-1/TRBV3-2; d_gene: NA; CDR3nt: TGTGCCAGCAGCCAAGAAGGCGCCCCCCTATGGGAGCAGTTCTTC; CDR3aa: CASSQEGAPLWEQFF
j_gene: TRBJ2-5; len: 15; abundance: NA; v_gene: TRBV11-2; d_gene: NA; CDR3nt: TGTGCCAGCAGCCTCCGACAGATAGGCCAAGAGACCCAGTACTTC; CDR3aa: CASSLRQIGQETQYF
j_gene: TRBJ1-3; len: 17; abundance: NA; v_gene: TRBV28; d_gene: NA; CDR3nt: TGTGCCAGCAGTTCACCCATTCTTACAGAGGCTGGAAACACCATATATTTT; CDR3aa: CASSSPILTEAGNTIYF
j_gene: TRBJ1-2; len: 13; abundance: NA; v_gene: TRBV7-9; d_gene: NA; CDR3nt: TGTGCCAGCAGCTTGGAGGTTTCTTATGGCTACACCTTC; CDR3aa: CASSLEVSYGYTF
j_gene: TRBJ1-1; len: 15; abundance: NA; v_gene: TRBV6-6; d_gene: TRBD1; CDR3nt: TGTGCCAGCAGTTTTCGACAGGGGGCGGAGACTGAAGCTTTCTTT; CDR3aa: CASSFRQGAETEAFF
j_gene: TRBJ2-1; len: 14; abundance: NA; v_gene: TRBV4-1; d_gene: TRBD1; CDR3nt: TGCGCCAGCAGCCAAGGACAGGGTTGGGATGAGCAGTTCTTC; CDR3aa: CASSQGQGWDEQFF
j_gene: TRBJ2-4; len: 18; abundance: NA; v_gene: TRBV23-1; d_gene: TRBD1; CDR3nt: TGCGCCAGCAGTCACCCCGGCCCAGGGGGCCTAGCCAAAAACATTCAGTACTTC; CDR3aa: CASSHPGPGGLAKNIQYF
j_gene: TRBJ1-1; len: 12; abundance: NA; v_gene: TRBV12-3/TRBV12-4; d_gene: NA; CDR3nt: TGTGCCAGCAGTTTCACGAGCACTGAAGCTTTCTTT; CDR3aa: CASSFTSTEAFF
j_gene: TRBJ2-7; len: 15; abundance: NA; v_gene: TRBV28; d_gene: NA; CDR3nt: TGTGCCAGCAGCCAAACCGGGACGGGTAGGTACGAGCAGTACTTC; CDR3aa: CASSQTGTGRYEQYF
j_gene: TRBJ2-5; len: 16; abundance: NA; v_gene: TRBV27; d_gene: NA; CDR3nt: TGTGCCAGCAGTTTATTGGCAGGGGAGGGCAAAGAGACCCAGTACTTC; CDR3aa: CASSLLAGEGKETQYF
j_gene: TRBJ1-5; len: 13; abundance: once; v_gene: TRBV29-1; d_gene: NA; CDR3nt: TGCAGCGTTGGCAGGGGTAGCAATCAGCCCCAGCATTTT; CDR3aa: CSVGRGSNQPQHF
j_gene: TRBJ2-2; len: 13; abundance: NA; v_gene: TRBV28; d_gene: NA; CDR3nt: TGTGCCTACCAGGGGCGGGTATCCGGGGAGCTGTTTTTT; CDR3aa: CAYQGRVSGELFF
j_gene: TRBJ2-4; len: 15; abundance: NA; v_gene: TRBV18; d_gene: NA; CDR3nt: TGTGCCAGCTCTGGGGGCCAGGGATTTAAAAACATTCAGTACTTC; CDR3aa: CASSGGQGFKNIQYF